These T cell receptor beta chains were read from a single sample in a study of T cells in Graves' hyperthyroidism and ophthalmopathy. TCRdb reprocessed the multiplex PCR reads via MiXCR and lists one record per CDR3 protein. This table has roughly 510,000 distinct CDR3 sequences, around 21% appearing once. Sequenced: blood. These receptors all come from a man between 18 and 29 years old with Graves' hyperthyroidism. Both conserved end residues are part of each CDR3. Fields, in order: clone size, V gene, D gene, J gene, CDR3 protein, CDR3 DNA. A D gene is named only where the DNA matches it firmly. For some rows the clone size is stated as once, few or many, or as a class when expanded; others skip it.

clone size: many; V gene: TRBV11-1; D gene: .; J gene: TRBJ1-5; CDR3 protein: CASSTEMEVGNQPQHF; CDR3 DNA: TGTGCCAGCAGCACGGAGATGGAGGTGGGCAATCAGCCCCAGCATTTT
clone size: .; V gene: TRBV7-9; D gene: TRBD1; J gene: TRBJ2-5; CDR3 protein: CASSEGQFQETQYF; CDR3 DNA: TGTGCCAGCAGCGAGGGACAGTTCCAAGAGACCCAGTACTTC
clone size: many; V gene: TRBV9; D gene: .; J gene: TRBJ2-5; CDR3 protein: CASSVTPSLQETQYF; CDR3 DNA: TGTGCCAGCAGCGTCACGCCGTCCCTACAAGAGACCCAGTACTTC
clone size: .; V gene: TRBV12-3/TRBV12-4; D gene: .; J gene: TRBJ1-1; CDR3 protein: CASSTQMATNTEAFF; CDR3 DNA: TGTGCCAGCAGTACCCAAATGGCCACGAACACTGAAGCTTTCTTT
clone size: many; V gene: TRBV2; D gene: .; J gene: TRBJ1-2; CDR3 protein: CASSVWGSTF; CDR3 DNA: TGTGCCAGCAGTGTTTGGGGGAGCACCTTC
clone size: .; V gene: TRBV5-6; D gene: .; J gene: TRBJ1-1; CDR3 protein: CASKFGKTEAFF; CDR3 DNA: TGTGCCAGCAAATTTGGGAAGACTGAAGCTTTCTTT
clone size: many; V gene: TRBV6-5; D gene: TRBD1; J gene: TRBJ2-7; CDR3 protein: CASSLTGNPYEQYF; CDR3 DNA: TGTGCCAGCAGTTTGACAGGGAACCCCTACGAGCAGTACTTC
clone size: many; V gene: TRBV27; D gene: .; J gene: TRBJ1-1; CDR3 protein: CASSLLQTSTEAFF; CDR3 DNA: TGTGCCAGCAGTTTACTACAGACCTCCACTGAAGCTTTCTTT
clone size: many; V gene: TRBV15; D gene: .; J gene: TRBJ1-2; CDR3 protein: CATTRRGGLDYGYTF; CDR3 DNA: TGTGCCACCACCAGAAGAGGCGGGCTCGACTATGGCTACACCTTC
clone size: many; V gene: TRBV6-5; D gene: .; J gene: TRBJ1-1; CDR3 protein: CASSYSGESNTEAFF; CDR3 DNA: TGTGCCAGCAGTTACTCCGGGGAATCGAACACTGAAGCTTTCTTT
clone size: many; V gene: TRBV11-2; D gene: .; J gene: TRBJ2-5; CDR3 protein: CASSLGLGTQYF; CDR3 DNA: TGTGCCAGCAGCTTAGGGCTCGGAACCCAGTACTTC
clone size: many; V gene: TRBV30; D gene: .; J gene: TRBJ2-7; CDR3 protein: CACGTLAYEQYF; CDR3 DNA: TGTGCCTGCGGGACACTTGCCTACGAGCAGTACTTC
clone size: many; V gene: TRBV20-1; D gene: .; J gene: TRBJ2-7; CDR3 protein: CSARDGDIGAGDSYEQYF; CDR3 DNA: TGCAGTGCTAGAGATGGAGATATTGGGGCAGGGGATTCCTACGAGCAGTACTTC
clone size: many; V gene: TRBV7-9; D gene: TRBD1; J gene: TRBJ1-2; CDR3 protein: CASSSWDRGGYGYTF; CDR3 DNA: TGTGCCAGCAGCTCCTGGGACAGGGGAGGGTATGGCTACACCTTC
clone size: few; V gene: TRBV2; D gene: .; J gene: TRBJ2-5; CDR3 protein: CASSEGLGVWETQYF; CDR3 DNA: TGTGCCAGCAGTGAAGGGCTAGGAGTATGGGAGACCCAGTACTTC
clone size: .; V gene: TRBV24-1; D gene: .; J gene: TRBJ1-5; CDR3 protein: CATSALGSGQPQHF; CDR3 DNA: TGTGCCACCAGCGCCCTGGGGTCGGGGCAGCCCCAGCATTTT
clone size: many; V gene: TRBV20-1; D gene: TRBD2; J gene: TRBJ2-7; CDR3 protein: CSASSGGKYEQYF; CDR3 DNA: TGCAGTGCTAGTTCGGGGGGGAAATACGAGCAGTACTTC
clone size: many; V gene: TRBV20-1; D gene: .; J gene: TRBJ1-2; CDR3 protein: CSARDLGGRRYGYTF; CDR3 DNA: TGCAGTGCTAGAGATCTCGGGGGGCGCCGCTATGGCTACACCTTC
clone size: many; V gene: TRBV19; D gene: .; J gene: TRBJ1-5; CDR3 protein: CASSILLTGPTEQPQHF; CDR3 DNA: TGTGCCAGTAGTATCCTACTCACCGGGCCTACAGAGCAGCCCCAGCATTTT
clone size: .; V gene: TRBV6-4; D gene: .; J gene: TRBJ2-7; CDR3 protein: CASSDQDGAGYEQYF; CDR3 DNA: TGTGCCAGCAGTGATCAGGACGGGGCGGGCTACGAGCAGTACTTC
clone size: many; V gene: TRBV2; D gene: .; J gene: TRBJ2-7; CDR3 protein: CASRRRELSYEQYF; CDR3 DNA: TGTGCCAGCAGACGGAGGGAATTGTCCTACGAGCAGTACTTC
clone size: few; V gene: TRBV9; D gene: .; J gene: TRBJ2-2; CDR3 protein: CASSVVVAGELFF; CDR3 DNA: TGTGCCAGCAGCGTAGTAGTTGCCGGGGAGCTGTTTTTT
clone size: few; V gene: TRBV6-2/TRBV6-3; D gene: .; J gene: TRBJ2-7; CDR3 protein: CASSPRTFWEQYF; CDR3 DNA: TGTGCCAGCAGTCCCCGGACCTTTTGGGAGCAGTACTTC
clone size: many; V gene: TRBV7-8; D gene: TRBD1; J gene: TRBJ1-1; CDR3 protein: CASSLVGQGDYTEAFF; CDR3 DNA: TGTGCCAGCAGCTTAGTCGGGCAGGGGGATTACACTGAAGCCTTCTTT